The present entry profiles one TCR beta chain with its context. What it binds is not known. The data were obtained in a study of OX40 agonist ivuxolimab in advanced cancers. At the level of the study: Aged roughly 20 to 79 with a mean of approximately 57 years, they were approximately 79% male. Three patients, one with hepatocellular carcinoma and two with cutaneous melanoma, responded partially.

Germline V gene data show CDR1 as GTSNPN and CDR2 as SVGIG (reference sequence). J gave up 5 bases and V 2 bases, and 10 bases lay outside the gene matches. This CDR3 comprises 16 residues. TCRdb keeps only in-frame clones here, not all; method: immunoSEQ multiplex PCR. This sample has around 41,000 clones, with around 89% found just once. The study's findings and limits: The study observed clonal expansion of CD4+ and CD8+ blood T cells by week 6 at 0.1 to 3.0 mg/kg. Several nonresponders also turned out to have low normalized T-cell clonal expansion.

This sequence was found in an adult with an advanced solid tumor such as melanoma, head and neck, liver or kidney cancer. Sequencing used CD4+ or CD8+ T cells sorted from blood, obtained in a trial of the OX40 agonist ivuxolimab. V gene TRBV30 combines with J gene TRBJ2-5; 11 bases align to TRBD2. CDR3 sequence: CAWSPGTSGIRETQYF. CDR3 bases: TGTGCCTGGAGTCCCGGGACTAGCGGAATTCGGGAGACCCAGTACTTC.